Below are 21 T cell receptor beta chains sequenced from a single sample in a study of regulatory T cells in long-lasting Graves disease. The time point here: newly diagnosed GD, antithyroid drugs for less than 3 months. The TCR library used RNA extracted from PBMCs. The authors built TCR beta libraries using iRepertoire HTBI primers and Arm-PCR of CDR3 regions. TCRdb fed the multiplex PCR reads into MiXCR, producing one record per CDR3 protein. The sample contains roughly 560,000 distinct CDR3 sequences, 12% of which appear only once. These data also featured in a second study, about T cells in Graves' hyperthyroidism and ophthalmopathy.

The material sequenced was peripheral blood mononuclear cells (PBMCs), taken at new diagnosis, from a patient treated with antithyroid drugs. The receptors here all came from a woman in her 30s with Graves disease.

The chain has TRBV30 and TRBJ1-2; D not resolved. The CDR3 consists of 15 residues. Trimming took off 3 bases at V and 4 bases at J, with 18 bases between the two ends. CDR1 is GTSNPN and CDR2 is SVGIG in the germline V gene (reference sequence). The CDR3 spells CAWSDIGQSSYGYTF. DNA of the CDR3: TGTGCCTGGAGCGACATCGGGCAGTCAAGCTATGGCTACACCTTC.

In DNA form, the CDR3 reads TGTGCCTGGAGTGCAATCCTCAGGGGCGGGAATGAAAAACTGTTTTTT. Translated: CAWSAILRGGNEKLFF. J is TRBJ1-4 and V is TRBV30; TRBD1 is a possible D gene (6 bases). Trimming removed 1 base at V and 5 bases at J, with 17 bases between. Looked up from germline, CDR1 is GTSNPN and CDR2 is SVGIG (reference sequence). The CDR3 spans 16 residues.

This clonotype was recorded many times. The V and J genes are TRBV28 and TRBJ2-1; D is perhaps TRBD1 or TRBD2 (5 bases each). Near its end, the DNA agrees better with TRBJ2-5, so the J call may be wrong. The CDR3 runs to 15 residues. Germline V CDR1 and CDR2: MDHEN, SYDVKM. This chain's CDR3 is CASSLVGETKETQYF. CDR3 DNA: TGTGCCAGCAGTTTAGTGGGGGAAACCAAAGAGACCCAGTACTTC.

CDR3 coding DNA: TGCAGTGCTAGAGGGACAGGGGGCAGCTACAATGAGCAGTTCTTC. Translating it yields CSARGTGGSYNEQFF. This chain joins TRBV20-1 and TRBJ2-1, with TRBD1 matching 11 bases. Germline CDR1 is DFQATT and CDR2 is SNEGSKA (reference sequence). Germline trimming cut 1 base from V and 3 bases from J; bases unmatched to any gene: 2. The CDR3 loop spans 15 amino acids.

The chain carries TRBV6-2 or TRBV6-3 and TRBJ1-5; D is perhaps TRBD1 (5 bases). In germline, CDR1 is MNHEY, CDR2 SVGEGT. The V end lost 2 bases, the J end lost 0 bases, and 11 bases lay between the germline ends. The CDR3 contains 16 residues. This CDR3 is CASSYKTADSNQPQHF. The CDR3 region has the DNA TGTGCCAGCAGTTACAAGACAGCGGATAGCAATCAGCCCCAGCATTTT.

V and J are TRBV10-3 and TRBJ1-2, with D uncertain. Germline CDR1 and CDR2: ENHRY and SYGVKD. The CDR3 runs to 15 residues. Trimming removed 0 bases at V and 1 base at J, with 9 bases between. The CDR3 DNA reads as TGTGCCATCAGTGAGTCTTTGAGGATTAACTATGGCTACACCTTC. This encodes CAISESLRINYGYTF.

This clonotype was counted between two and nine times. This rearrangement joins TRBV5-4 to TRBJ1-2; D is unclear. Trimming pared 0 bases from V and 0 bases from J, leaving 21 bases between. Per germline, CDR1 SGHNT and CDR2 YYREEE (reference sequence). The CDR3 extends over 19 amino acids. The chain's CDR3 is CASSLGASYPLSANYGYTF. The CDR3 DNA is TGTGCCAGCAGCTTGGGGGCCAGCTACCCTCTAAGTGCTAACTATGGCTACACCTTC.

This clonotype was picked up a small number of times. The chain employs TRBV6-1 and TRBJ2-2; D gene ambiguous. Germline V gene data show CDR1 as MNHNS and CDR2 as SASEGT. Trimming shortened V by 2 bases and J by 2 bases, and 9 bases separated the two germline ends. This CDR3 spans 15 amino acids. CDR3 amino acids: CASSERYSNTGELFF. CDR3 bases: TGTGCCAGCAGTGAAAGGTACTCAAACACCGGGGAGCTGTTTTTT.

This clonotype was seen repeatedly, ten times or more. This rearrangement joins TRBV11-2 to TRBJ2-1; D remains unclear. V was shortened by 2 bases and J by 4 bases, with 6 bases between the two germline ends. The CDR3 sequence is 13 residues long. CDR1 and CDR2 (germline): SGHAT, FQNNGV. CDR3 sequence: CASSLWRYNEQFF. The CDR3 DNA follows: TGTGCCAGCAGCTTATGGCGGTACAATGAGCAGTTCTTC.

This clonotype has ten or more counts. The V gene is TRBV20-1, the J gene TRBJ2-3; no firm D call. Germline assignment: CDR1 DFQATT and CDR2 SNEGSKA (reference sequence). Trimming removed 3 bases from V and 6 bases from J, with 7 bases in between. This CDR3 comprises 11 residues. DNA of the CDR3: TGCAGTGCTAGGGGAATGGATACGCAGTATTTT. Translating it yields CSARGMDTQYF.

With respect to this clonotype: A single base separates this from a much larger clone, so it may be a read error. The V gene is TRBV30, the J gene TRBJ1-6, with D perhaps matching TRBD1 (6 bases). CDR1 and CDR2 from the germline V gene are GTSNPN and SVGIG (reference sequence). The CDR3 has 15 amino acids. The CDR3 coding sequence is TGTGCCTGGAGTGTAGGGGGATTCGATAATTCACCCCTCCGCTTT. Amino acid sequence: CAWSVGGFDNSPLRF.

This clonotype was observed many times. V gene TRBV5-4 combines with J gene TRBJ2-5, with no clear D. The CDR3 totals 12 residues. The germline V gene has CDR1 SGHNT and CDR2 YYREEE (reference sequence). The germline V and J ends were trimmed by 2 bases and 4 bases, with 6 bases remaining between them. DNA of the CDR3: TGTGCCAGCAGCTTAGAGGCAGAGACCCAGTACTTC. Its translation: CASSLEAETQYF.

This clonotype was observed a few times. The chain recombines TRBV6-2 or TRBV6-3 with TRBJ2-1; D remains ambiguous. The CDR3 length is 16 residues. The germline V gene encodes CDR1 MNHEY and CDR2 SVGEGT. V gave up 5 bases and J gave up 8 bases, with 22 bases separating them. The CDR3 loop reads CASSPLEGKDRDEQFF. The CDR3, as DNA: TGTGCCAGCAGTCCCCTCGAAGGAAAAGATCGGGATGAGCAGTTCTTC.

This clonotype was detected many times. The CDR3 DNA is TGTGCCAGTAGTCCTGTGGGAAGCGAGCAGTACTTC. Its translation: CASSPVGSEQYF. The chain couples TRBV19 to TRBJ2-7, with unresolved D. Per germline, CDR1 LNHDA and CDR2 SQIVND (reference sequence). The CDR3 contains 12 residues. V was trimmed by 5 bases and J by 6 bases, leaving 11 bases between them.

In regard to this clonotype: This may be a read error: a much more frequent sequence differs by one nucleotide. The J gene is TRBJ2-5, the V gene TRBV27, with 10 nucleotides matching TRBD1. Germline CDR1 MNHEY, CDR2 SMNVEV (reference sequence). The V gene end was trimmed by 5 bases and the J gene end by 4 bases; junction bases not matched to a gene: 7. CDR3 size: 15 residues. The CDR3 is CASSDTGTGVETQYF. CDR3 sequence (DNA): TGTGCCAGCAGTGATACCGGGACAGGGGTAGAGACCCAGTACTTC.

This clonotype was seen ten or more times. The CDR3 protein is CASSPRRDEQYF. In nucleotides, the CDR3 is TGTGCCAGCTCACCGCGAAGGGACGAGCAGTACTTC. The V and J genes are TRBV18 and TRBJ2-7; D not certain. Trimming removed 3 bases at V and 5 bases at J, with 8 bases between. Germline V gene sequence: CDR1 KGHSH, CDR2 LQKENI. The CDR3 spans 12 residues.

Remarks on this clonotype: Since a far larger clone is one base different, this is likely a read error. The chain couples TRBV11-3 to TRBJ2-2; 8 bases are shared with TRBD2. V shed 1 base, J shed 6 bases, and the junction held 7 bases outside the gene matches. Germline CDR1 reads SGHNT; CDR2 reads YENEEA. This CDR3 contains 16 residues. The CDR3: CASSLAAGVAAGELFF. Written as DNA, the CDR3 is TGTGCCAGCAGCTTAGCAGCGGGAGTGGCGGCCGGGGAGCTGTTTTTT. Full variable domain (missing parts from reference TRBV11-3 and TRBJ2-2): EAGVVQSPRYKIIEKKQPVAFWCNPISGHNTLYWYLQNLGQGPELLIRYENEEAVDDSQLPKDRFSAERLKGVDSTLKIQPAELGDSAVYLCASSLAAGVAAGELFFGEGSRLTVL.

About this clonotype: One end of the junction does not line up with germline, which may come from a read error. The rearrangement uses TRBV7-7 and TRBJ2-1; 14 bases line up with TRBD2. The CDR3 contains 16 residues. Germline CDR1 reads SSHAT; CDR2 reads FNYEAQ (reference sequence). The CDR3 DNA sequence: TGTGCTAGCAGCTTAGGGACTAGCGGGGGTGTGGATGAGCAGTTCTTC. Translating it yields CASSLGTSGGVDEQFF.

This clonotype has a count of ten or more. The chain joins TRBV18 to TRBJ1-5, with 10 nucleotides matching TRBD1. Per the germline V gene, CDR1 is KGHSH and CDR2 is LQKENI. V dropped 3 bases and J dropped 3; count of bases not matched to a gene: 5. CDR3 size: 16 residues. As DNA, the CDR3 is TGTGCCAGCTCACCCCGGGACAGGGGATTCAATCAGCCCCAGCATTTT. Its protein product is CASSPRDRGFNQPQHF.

This clonotype was counted at least ten times. V and J are TRBV7-9 and TRBJ1-4, with D hard to call. The CDR3 runs 12 residues. Germline V lookup: CDR1 SEHNR, CDR2 FQNEAQ (reference sequence). V dropped 3 bases and J dropped 10 bases, with 9 bases sitting between them. CDR3 sequence: CASSLETGKLFF. The CDR3 bases are TGTGCCAGCAGCTTGGAGACGGGAAAACTGTTTTTT.

As regards this clonotype: This clone may be a read error of a much larger clone one base away. This chain links TRBV5-1 with TRBJ2-5; 11 bases line up with TRBD2. The DNA end lines up better with TRBJ2-1; the J call may be wrong. Germline-derived CDR1 and CDR2 are SGHRS and YFSETQ. The CDR3 loop spans 17 amino acids. The CDR3 reads CASSLRAGLADYNEQFF. CDR3 in DNA: TGCGCCAGCAGCTTGAGGGCGGGACTAGCGGACTACAATGAGCAGTTCTTC.